This TCR beta chain was obtained from a study of blood T cell repertoires in COVID-19. For the study at large: Samples of COVID-19 (acute and convalescent) were obtained from the United States, Italy and Spain.

In the study's own analysis: From reference gene primer amplification, estimates of nucleated cell counts were derived. Using immunoSEQ multiplex PCR, the repertoire was profiled, and TCRdb retains in-frame clones only, with some absent. Clone size and the V and J calls come from that table; the DNA yielded D and trimming. The data contain 51,000 or so clones, around 83% of them singletons. CDR1 LNHDA and CDR2 SQIVND come from the germline V gene (reference sequence). V shed 5 bases, J shed 2 bases, and the junction held 8 bases outside the gene matches. This CDR3 is built from 17 residues. The genes are TRBV19 and TRBJ2-6; 8 positions match TRBD1. The source of this sequence is a man aged 65 to 79 with active COVID-19. The material sequenced was peripheral blood. CDR3 sequence reads: CASSRDRGGAGANVLTF. CDR3 in DNA: TGTGCCAGTAGTCGTGACAGGGGAGGAGCTGGGGCCAACGTCCTGACTTTC.